The T cell receptor (beta chain) described here comes from a study of blood T cell repertoires in COVID-19. Study background: T cells, B-cell-depleted T cells, or PBMCs provided the cDNA or gDNA that served as material.

Profiling relied on immunoSEQ multiplex PCR, and the TCRdb table lists in-frame clones only, not all of them. This table has about 190,000 clones, over 70% appearing once. V lost 5 bases and J lost 0; bases outside the gene matches: 12. CDR1 is SGHDN and CDR2 is FVKESK in the germline V gene. The CDR3 extends over 18 amino acids. This sequence was found in a man aged 55-75 years with acute or convalescent COVID-19. Sequences were obtained from peripheral blood. The chain recombines TRBV14 with TRBJ2-3, with 9 bases lining up with TRBD2. The CDR3, as DNA: TGTGCCAGCAGCTCACTCTCCCTGCGGGGGGGTAGCACAGATACGCAGTATTTT. It encodes CASSSLSLRGGSTDTQYF.